The clone carrying this TCR beta chain was observed a few times. What it binds is not known. Naive CD4+ T cells were purified with Tregs depleted by CD25. V gave up 11 bases and J gave up 7 bases; unmatched junction bases: 9. Germline V CDR1 and CDR2: MRHNA, SNTAGT. CDR3 length: 14 amino acids. After constant-region reverse-primer amplification, full-length variable regions underwent semi-nested PCR with Nested Universal Primer A. MiXCR, run by TCRdb on the 5' RACE reads, gives a single entry per CDR3 protein. The sample lists 53,000 or so distinct CDR3 sequences; approximately 24% were seen once. Whole-study results and caveats: Tumor Tregs overlapped most with tumor, then blood, naive CD4+ cells. The TCR gene usage of tumor memory CD4+ T cells clustered together with blood and lymph node memory CD4+ cells and with lymph node naive CD4+ cells.

This sequence joins TRBV6-4 and TRBJ1-5, with 12 bases lining up with TRBD1. The sequence derives from a female donor with breast cancer. The sequenced material came from tumor-infiltrating naive CD4+ T cells sorted from the breast tumor. The subset: naive CD4+ T cells, CD4+CD45RA+CD25-. Here the CDR3 DNA reads TGTGCCCGTTGGGACAGGGGGCCTTCGCAGCCCCAGCATTTT. Its protein product is CARWDRGPSQPQHF.